Listed below are T cell receptor beta chains from one sample, sequenced in a study of T-cell memory formation after mild COVID-19. Using its own MiXCR run on the 5' RACE reads, TCRdb lists one record per CDR3 protein. In the table there are around 400,000 distinct CDR3 sequences, roughly a quarter of which are singletons. The sample comprised PBMCs or a T cell subset sorted from them (not recorded which). The receptors derive from an adult woman who had mild COVID-19 (a few samples of this study predate the infection). Cell type and time point are not known. Each CDR3 is given with its conserved first and last residue. Each record gives: J gene, D gene, clone size, V gene, CDR3 DNA, CDR3 protein. D genes are given only for firm matches. A row's size may be missing; if present it is once, few, many or a size class.

J: TRBJ2-1; D: TRBD2; size: NA; V: TRBV24-1; DNA: TGTGCCACCAGTGATCCCGGGACTAGCGGGGAGGGGGGAGAGCAGTTCTTC; CDR3: CATSDPGTSGEGGEQFF
J: TRBJ1-2; D: NA; size: NA; V: TRBV18; DNA: TGTGCCAGCTCACTTTCCCCTGGGCCTTATGGCTACACCTTC; CDR3: CASSLSPGPYGYTF
J: TRBJ2-7; D: TRBD2; size: few; V: TRBV2; DNA: TGTGCCAGCACTCAGGACAGGGTACTAGCGGGGGCCTCCTACGAGCAGTACTTC; CDR3: CASTQDRVLAGASYEQYF
J: TRBJ2-5; D: TRBD2; size: NA; V: TRBV7-2; DNA: TGTGCCAGCAGCTTATCGGGGGGGGGCGCTGGGGAGACCCAGTACTTC; CDR3: CASSLSGGGAGETQYF
J: TRBJ2-2; D: TRBD2; size: NA; V: TRBV9; DNA: TGTGCCAGCAGCTCCGCAACGAGCGGGGCATTGAACACCGGGGAGCTGTTTTTT; CDR3: CASSSATSGALNTGELFF
J: TRBJ2-2; D: NA; size: NA; V: TRBV5-1; DNA: TGCGCCAGCAGCTTCAAGGGGACGGGCACCGGGGAGCTGTTTTTT; CDR3: CASSFKGTGTGELFF
J: TRBJ2-5; D: TRBD2; size: once; V: TRBV12-5; DNA: TGTGCTAGTGGCCCGGGACTAGCGGGAGAGACCCAGTACTTC; CDR3: CASGPGLAGETQYF
J: TRBJ2-7; D: NA; size: few; V: TRBV29-1; DNA: TGCAGCGCCGGACGGGGGTTAGTTTACGAGCAGTACTTC; CDR3: CSAGRGLVYEQYF
J: TRBJ2-1; D: TRBD2; size: NA; V: TRBV11-2; DNA: TGTGCCAGCAGCCAGACTAGCGGGCCGTACAATGAGCAGTTCTTC; CDR3: CASSQTSGPYNEQFF
J: TRBJ2-5; D: TRBD2; size: NA; V: TRBV9; DNA: TGTGCCAGCAGCGTAGAGGGACTAGGTGGAGAGACCCAGTACTTC; CDR3: CASSVEGLGGETQYF
J: TRBJ2-5; D: NA; size: NA; V: TRBV5-1; DNA: TGCGCCAGCAGCGTTAGCCTGGAGACCCAGTACTTC; CDR3: CASSVSLETQYF
J: TRBJ2-3; D: TRBD2; size: few; V: TRBV20-1; DNA: TGCAGCGCTATACTAGCGGGCACAGATACGCAGTATTTT; CDR3: CSAILAGTDTQYF
J: TRBJ1-2; D: NA; size: few; V: TRBV3-1; DNA: TGTGCCAGCAGTCAGCTGACGGGCGGCACCGAGTCGCGGGGCTACACCTTC; CDR3: CASSQLTGGTESRGYTF
J: TRBJ2-3; D: TRBD1; size: NA; V: TRBV20-1; DNA: TGCAGTCTAGCCGACAGGGGGAAAACAGATACGCAGTATTTT; CDR3: CSLADRGKTDTQYF
J: TRBJ1-1; D: NA; size: few; V: TRBV7-6; DNA: TGTGCCAGCAGCTTAGGGTTTCCTGGCACTGAAGCTTTCTTT; CDR3: CASSLGFPGTEAFF
J: TRBJ1-1; D: NA; size: NA; V: TRBV5-1; DNA: TGCGCCAGCAGCTTACCGGGGGCCTATTCGAACACTGAAGCTTTCTTT; CDR3: CASSLPGAYSNTEAFF
J: TRBJ2-1; D: TRBD2; size: NA; V: TRBV20-1; DNA: TGCAGTGCTAAGAAATCTAGCGGGGACTCCTACAATGAGCAGTTCTTC; CDR3: CSAKKSSGDSYNEQFF
J: TRBJ1-2; D: NA; size: NA; V: TRBV29-1; DNA: TGCAGCGTTACGACACCGAATAACTATGGCTACACCTTC; CDR3: CSVTTPNNYGYTF
J: TRBJ2-1; D: NA; size: NA; V: TRBV5-5; DNA: TGTGCCAGCAGCGAGCAGGGGACTGATCAGTTCTTC; CDR3: CASSEQGTDQFF
J: TRBJ2-1; D: NA; size: few; V: TRBV11-2; DNA: TGTGCCAGCAGCTACTGGGACACGCACAATGAGCAGTTCTTC; CDR3: CASSYWDTHNEQFF
J: TRBJ1-6; D: NA; size: NA; V: TRBV18; DNA: TGTGCCAGCTCACTTGAGCTGGGCTTCGGCGGCTCACCCCTCCACTTT; CDR3: CASSLELGFGGSPLHF
J: TRBJ1-2; D: NA; size: NA; V: TRBV12-3/TRBV12-4; DNA: TGTGCCAGCAGTTTAATCTCCCTAGCTAACTATGGCTACACCTTC; CDR3: CASSLISLANYGYTF
J: TRBJ1-2; D: NA; size: NA; V: TRBV6-1; DNA: TGTGCCAGCAGCCGTCTGAACGCGAACTATGGCTACACCTTC; CDR3: CASSRLNANYGYTF
J: TRBJ1-4; D: TRBD1; size: NA; V: TRBV7-9; DNA: TGTGCCAGCACCCTCCGACAGGGGCGTTTGGATGAAAAACTGTTTTTT; CDR3: CASTLRQGRLDEKLFF
J: TRBJ2-7; D: TRBD1; size: NA; V: TRBV13; DNA: TGTGCCAGCAGCTTACTTGTTAGACAGGGAAACTACGAGCAGTACTTC; CDR3: CASSLLVRQGNYEQYF
J: TRBJ2-1; D: NA; size: few; V: TRBV12-3/TRBV12-4; DNA: TGTGCCAGCACCGACGGGACTCAAGCTCGGGAGCAGTTCTTC; CDR3: CASTDGTQAREQFF
J: TRBJ2-7; D: NA; size: NA; V: TRBV7-9; DNA: TGTGCCAGCAGCTTAGTCGGCAGGTACAACGAGCAGTACTTC; CDR3: CASSLVGRYNEQYF
J: TRBJ1-6; D: TRBD1; size: NA; V: TRBV2; DNA: TGTGCCAGCAGCACTGGCAGGGGGCTCTCACCCCTCCACTTT; CDR3: CASSTGRGLSPLHF
J: TRBJ2-7; D: NA; size: NA; V: TRBV5-1; DNA: TGCGCCAGCAGCTTGTTGGCAGACCTCTCCTACGAGCAGTACTTC; CDR3: CASSLLADLSYEQYF
J: TRBJ2-3; D: NA; size: few; V: TRBV7-9; DNA: TGTGCCAGCAGCTTAACGGCAGTTATAACAGATACGCAGTATTTT; CDR3: CASSLTAVITDTQYF
J: TRBJ2-3; D: NA; size: few; V: TRBV6-1; DNA: TGTGCCAGCAGTCCCCGGCCGGGTGCAGATACGCAGTATTTT; CDR3: CASSPRPGADTQYF
J: TRBJ1-1; D: NA; size: many; V: TRBV4-1; DNA: TGCGCCAGCAGCCAAGACTCCGGGACTCAGGTTGAAGCTTTCTTT; CDR3: CASSQDSGTQVEAFF
J: TRBJ1-5; D: NA; size: NA; V: TRBV30; DNA: TGTGCCTGGAGTGAGGGCCAAAGCGGCAATCAGCCCCAGCATTTT; CDR3: CAWSEGQSGNQPQHF
J: TRBJ2-1; D: NA; size: NA; V: TRBV12-3/TRBV12-4; DNA: TGTGCCAGCAGTCTGGGATCTTCGGGGAAAAATGAGCAGTTCTTC; CDR3: CASSLGSSGKNEQFF
J: TRBJ1-2; D: TRBD1; size: few; V: TRBV19; DNA: TGTGCCAGTCGAAACCAGGGGGCAATCTATGGCTACACCTTC; CDR3: CASRNQGAIYGYTF
J: TRBJ1-1; D: NA; size: few; V: TRBV19; DNA: TGTGCCAGTAAATTGGGGGGGATGAACACTGAAGCTTTCTTT; CDR3: CASKLGGMNTEAFF
J: TRBJ2-5; D: TRBD1; size: NA; V: TRBV30; DNA: TGTGCCTGGAGTGTACCCCGGACAGGGGGGCAGGAGACCCAGTACTTC; CDR3: CAWSVPRTGGQETQYF
J: TRBJ2-2; D: TRBD1; size: NA; V: TRBV7-2; DNA: TGTGCCAGCAGAAAGGGACAGTACACCGGGGAGCTGTTTTTT; CDR3: CASRKGQYTGELFF
J: TRBJ1-1; D: NA; size: few; V: TRBV6-2/TRBV6-3; DNA: TGTGCCAGCAGTCCACAGCCCGTATACACTGAAGCTTTCTTT; CDR3: CASSPQPVYTEAFF
J: TRBJ2-5; D: NA; size: once; V: TRBV15; DNA: TGTGCCACCAGCAACGGGGGGCGTGAGACCCAGTACTTC; CDR3: CATSNGGRETQYF
J: TRBJ2-2; D: TRBD1; size: NA; V: TRBV9; DNA: TGTGCAAGTAGGACAGGTCAGAACACCGGGGAGCTGTTTTTT; CDR3: CASRTGQNTGELFF
J: TRBJ1-1; D: NA; size: few; V: TRBV18; DNA: TGTGCCAGCTCACCACAAACAGGGACGAACACTGAAGCTTTCTTT; CDR3: CASSPQTGTNTEAFF
J: TRBJ1-1; D: TRBD1; size: few; V: TRBV7-8; DNA: TGTGCCAGCAGCACGACAGGGGCCGAAGCTTTCTTT; CDR3: CASSTTGAEAFF
J: TRBJ1-1; D: NA; size: NA; V: TRBV6-5; DNA: TGTGCCAGCTTGCGGTACGGCTCTGAAGCTTTCTTT; CDR3: CASLRYGSEAFF